The 13 T cell receptor beta chains below come from one sample, sequenced in a study of T cell responses to AZD1222 COVID-19 vaccine. Data came from immunoSEQ multiplex PCR; TCRdb stores just in-frame clones and leaves some out. Here the sample spans roughly 150,000 clones, about 89% being singletons. The sample in question was peripheral blood, obtained on day 0 of AZD1222 vaccination. Receptors originate from an adult in good health.

V is TRBV4-3 and J is TRBJ2-5; the match to TRBD2 covers 9 bases. CDR1 LGHNA and CDR2 YSLEER come from the germline V gene. The CDR3 consists of 18 residues. V shed 0 bases, J shed 4 bases, and the junction held 12 bases outside the gene matches. The CDR3 spells CASSQDQASGVSRETQYF. The DNA for the CDR3 is TGCGCCAGCAGCCAAGATCAGGCTAGCGGGGTTTCTCGAGAGACCCAGTACTTC.

The rearrangement links TRBV6-5 to TRBJ2-1; TRBD2 agrees at 7 bases. V shed 2 bases, J shed 3 bases, and the junction held 4 bases outside the gene matches. The CDR3 contains 15 residues. Germline loops: CDR1 MNHEY, CDR2 SVGAGI. The CDR3 loop reads CASSYGPSGYNEQFF. The DNA of the CDR3 is TGTGCCAGCAGTTACGGCCCTAGCGGCTACAATGAGCAGTTCTTC.

This rearrangement joins TRBV18 to TRBJ1-2; tentatively, D is TRBD1 (5 bases). Germline CDR1 reads KGHSH; CDR2 reads LQKENI. The CDR3 extends over 11 amino acids. Trimming removed 4 bases from V and 9 bases from J, with 9 bases in between. The CDR3 loop is CASSLQGSYTF. In DNA form, the CDR3 reads TGTGCCAGCTCACTCCAGGGAAGCTACACCTTC.

This CDR3 reads CASSPKGDTGELFF. Here the CDR3 DNA reads TGTGCCAGCAGCCCAAAAGGGGACACCGGGGAGCTGTTTTTT. This chain connects TRBV7-9 to TRBJ2-2; weak D call: TRBD1 (5 bases). Per germline, CDR1 SEHNR and CDR2 FQNEAQ (reference sequence). The CDR3 covers 14 residues. V lost 5 bases, J lost 3 bases, and 10 bases lay in between. Based on the CDR3 plus reference TRBV7-9 and TRBJ2-2, the full variable domain is DTGVSQNPRHKITKRGQNVTFRCDPISEHNRLYWYRQTLGQGPEFLTYFQNEAQLEKSRLLSDRFSAERPKGSFSTLEIQRTEQGDSAMYLCASSPKGDTGELFFGEGSRLTVL.

This clone was observed a single time. The V call is TRBV10-3, the J call TRBJ2-3; 7 nucleotides line up with TRBD2. The CDR3 is 19 amino acids. Trimming removed 6 bases from V and 2 bases from J; junction bases left unmatched: 20. Germline-derived CDR1 and CDR2 are ENHRY and SYGVKD. The CDR3 coding sequence is TGTGCCATCAGCCACAACCCCCTATCCACGGGAGGCTCCACAGATACGCAGTATTTT. Protein product: CAISHNPLSTGGSTDTQYF.

This clone occurred once. The chain joins TRBV6-2 or TRBV6-3 to TRBJ2-1; TRBD2 is a possible D gene (6 bases). CDR3 length: 13 amino acids. Trimming left V 6 bases short and J 4 bases short, with 10 bases between. Germline lookup yields CDR1 MNHEY and CDR2 SVGEGT. Here the CDR3 DNA reads TGTGCCAGCAGCCGTAGCGGTTACAATGAGCAGTTCTTC. It is translated as CASSRSGYNEQFF.

Worth noting for this clone: The germline gene is not matched at one end of the junction; a read error may be the cause. This rearrangement joins TRBV6-5 to TRBJ2-7; maybe TRBD1 (5 bases). Per the germline V gene, CDR1 is MNHEY and CDR2 is SVGAGI. CDR3 size: 15 residues. The CDR3 bases are TGTGCCAGCAGTAACCCCCGACAGACCCTCTACGGGCAGTACTTC. Protein product: CASSNPRQTLYGQYF.

V is TRBV27 and J is TRBJ1-5; 7 positions agree with TRBD1. The V gene end was trimmed by 6 bases and the J gene end by 3 bases; junction bases not matched to a gene: 5. Per the germline V gene, CDR1 is MNHEY and CDR2 is SMNVEV (reference sequence). This CDR3 spans 14 amino acids. CDR3 protein: CASSLTGNNQPQHF. CDR3 DNA sequence: TGTGCCAGCAGCCTGACAGGGAACAATCAGCCCCAGCATTTT.

The chain recombines TRBV6-2 or TRBV6-3 with TRBJ1-2, with TRBD1 as a possible D gene (5 bases). The CDR3 spans 13 residues. V lost 2 bases and J lost 4, with 8 bases in between. In germline, CDR1 is MNHEY, CDR2 SVGEGT. CDR3 sequence: CASSYDGTYGYTF. CDR3 in DNA: TGTGCCAGCAGTTACGACGGGACCTATGGCTACACCTTC.

The chain carries TRBV20-1 and TRBJ2-7; unclear D gene. Looked up from germline, CDR1 is DFQATT and CDR2 is SNEGSKA (reference sequence). The V end was cut by 3 bases, the J end by 3 bases, with 6 bases between. The CDR3 is 11 residues long. Written as DNA, the CDR3 is TGCAGTGCTAGCCAGGTCTACGAGCAGTACTTC. It yields the protein CSASQVYEQYF.

This chain links TRBV19 with TRBJ2-7; the D is unclear. Germline values: CDR1 LNHDA, CDR2 SQIVND (reference sequence). The CDR3 covers 14 residues. V was pared by 0 bases and J by 2 bases, with 8 bases between. The CDR3: CASSIDSNTYEQYF. The CDR3 DNA follows: TGTGCCAGTAGTATAGACAGTAACACCTACGAGCAGTACTTC.

The chain couples TRBV18 to TRBJ1-1; possibly TRBD1 for D (6 bases). The germline V and J ends were trimmed by 3 bases and 3 bases, with 8 bases remaining between them. The CDR3 loop spans 13 amino acids. Germline V lookup: CDR1 KGHSH, CDR2 LQKENI. CDR3 sequence (DNA): TGTGCCAGCTCACCGCAGGGGCACACTGAAGCTTTCTTT. This gives the protein CASSPQGHTEAFF.

The count of this clone is one. The V gene is TRBV19, the J gene TRBJ2-1, with 9 bases that match TRBD2. The CDR3 has 15 residues. Germline CDR1 is LNHDA and CDR2 is SQIVND (reference sequence). V was clipped by 1 base and J by 6 bases; unmatched bases: 4. The DNA of the CDR3 is TGTGCCAGTAGTATAGGCGGGACTAGCCTCAATGAGCAGTTCTTC. Translation: CASSIGGTSLNEQFF.